Sequencing of this T cell receptor beta chain was carried out in a study of CD8 T cells in ankylosing spondylitis. Whole-study results and caveats: Peripheral blood held disease-linked clones only at relatively low frequency, and these were CD8+.

TCRdb ran MiXCR on the 5' RACE reads and lists one entry per CDR3 protein. The sample includes about 96,000 distinct CDR3 sequences, around 27% of them seen just once. In the case of this clonotype: Its antigen remains unknown.

Trimming removed 1 base from V and 5 bases from J, with 12 bases in between. The CDR3 runs to 15 residues. Germline CDR1 and CDR2: SGHRS and YFSETQ. The source of this sequence is a male donor with ankylosing spondylitis or in good health (not recorded which). The sample consisted of blood, either unsorted or a sorted T cell fraction (not recorded which). The V gene is TRBV5-1, the J gene TRBJ1-4; D ambiguous. The CDR3 DNA reads TGCGCCAGCAGCTTGATGGCACCGAGAAATGAAAAACTGTTTTTT. The encoded protein is CASSLMAPRNEKLFF.